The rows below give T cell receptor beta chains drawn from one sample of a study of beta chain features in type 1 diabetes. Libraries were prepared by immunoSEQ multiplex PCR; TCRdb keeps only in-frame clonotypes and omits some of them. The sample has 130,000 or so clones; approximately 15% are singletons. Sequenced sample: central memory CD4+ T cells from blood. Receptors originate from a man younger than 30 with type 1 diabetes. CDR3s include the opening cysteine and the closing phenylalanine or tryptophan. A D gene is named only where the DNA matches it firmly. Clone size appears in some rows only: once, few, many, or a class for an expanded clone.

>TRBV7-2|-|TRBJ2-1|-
TGTGCCAGCAGCTTAACTTTGGGGGCCCCCAATGAGCAGTTCTTC
CASSLTLGAPNEQFF
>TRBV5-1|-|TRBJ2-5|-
TGCGCCAGCAGCTTAAGCAGGCGGGAGACCCAGTACTTC
CASSLSRRETQYF
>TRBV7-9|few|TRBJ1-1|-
TGTGCCAGCAGCCTAGATGGGGGAGCAGACGAAGCTTTCTTT
CASSLDGGADEAFF
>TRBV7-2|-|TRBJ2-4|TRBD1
TGTGCCAGCAGCTTAGGCTCCGGACAGGGTCAAAACATTCAGTACTTC
CASSLGSGQGQNIQYF
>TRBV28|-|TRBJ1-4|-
TGTGCCAGCAGTTCTCCTCGAGGGACGAATAATGAAAAACTGTTTTTT
CASSSPRGTNNEKLFF
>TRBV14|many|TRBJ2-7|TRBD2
TGTGCCAGCAACCGCGGGAGGGCGAGCTCCTACGAGCAGTACTTC
CASNRGRASSYEQYF
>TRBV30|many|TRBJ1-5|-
TGTGCCTGGAGTGGGGGGTCAAGCGGCAATCAGCCCCAGCATTTT
CAWSGGSSGNQPQHF
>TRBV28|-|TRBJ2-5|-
TGTGCCAGCAGTTTATTAGGGATGGAGACCCAGTACTTC
CASSLLGMETQYF
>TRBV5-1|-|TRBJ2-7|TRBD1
TGCGCCAGCAGCCGGGACAGGACGACTGTCCAGGTCCACGAGCAGTACTTC
CASSRDRTTVQVHEQYF
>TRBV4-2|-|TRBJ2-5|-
TGTGCCAGCAGCCAAGGGCTAGAGGAAGAGACCCAGTACTTC
CASSQGLEEETQYF
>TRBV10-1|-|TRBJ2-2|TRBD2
TGCGCCAGCAGCCCCAGAACCGGGACTAGCGGAGGAGTGACCGGGGAGCTGTTTTTT
CASSPRTGTSGGVTGELFF
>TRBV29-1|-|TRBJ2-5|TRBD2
TGCAGCGTTACCGTGACAACGACCGGGGGGAAAACCCTAGAGACCCAGTACTTC
CSVTVTTTGGKTLETQYF
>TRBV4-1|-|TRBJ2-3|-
TGCGCCAGCAGCCTTTACCCTGGAGCAGATACGCAGTATTTT
CASSLYPGADTQYF
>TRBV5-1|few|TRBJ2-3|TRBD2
TGCGCCAGCAGCTTCCGGACTAGCGGAGGGGATACGCAGTATTTT
CASSFRTSGGDTQYF
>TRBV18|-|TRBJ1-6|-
TGTGCCAGCTCACCAGAGGGTTTATCACCCCTCCACTTT
CASSPEGLSPLHF
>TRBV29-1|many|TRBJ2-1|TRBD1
TGCAGCGTTGAAGGACAGGGGTGGGAGACCATCTACAATGAGCAGTTCTTC
CSVEGQGWETIYNEQFF
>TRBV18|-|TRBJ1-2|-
TGTGCCAGCTCACCCTCCACGCAAACTAACTATGGCTACACCTTC
CASSPSTQTNYGYTF
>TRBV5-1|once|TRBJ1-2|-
TGCGCCAGCAGCTTCCAAGGGGATGGCTACACCTTC
CASSFQGDGYTF
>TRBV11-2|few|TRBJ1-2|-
TGTGCCAGCAGCTTAGTATCGGGGGCCAACTATGGCTACACCTTC
CASSLVSGANYGYTF
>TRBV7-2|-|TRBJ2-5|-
TGTGCCAGCAGCTCTACACGGAAAAAAGAGACCCAGTACTTC
CASSSTRKKETQYF
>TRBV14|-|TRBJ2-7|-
TGTGCCAGCAGCCCGTCTAGCTCCTACGAGCAGTACTTC
CASSPSSSYEQYF
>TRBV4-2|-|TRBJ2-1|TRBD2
TGTGCCAGCAGCCAAGAAGGGCTAGCGGCCCTTGGGAATGAGCAGTTCTTC
CASSQEGLAALGNEQFF
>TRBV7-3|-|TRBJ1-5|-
TGTGCCAGCAGCTTATCGTCGGGGGACAATCAGCCCCAGCATTTT
CASSLSSGDNQPQHF
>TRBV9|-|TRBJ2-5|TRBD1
TGTGCCAGCAGCGTAGCGGGACAGGGTAGCGTGTTATTCCAAGAGACCCAGTACTTC
CASSVAGQGSVLFQETQYF
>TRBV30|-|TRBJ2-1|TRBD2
TGTGCCTGGATAGCTGTGACTAGCGGAGGTAGCAATGAGCAGTTCTTC
CAWIAVTSGGSNEQFF
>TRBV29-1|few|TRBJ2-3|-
TGCAGCGTTGAAGAGTTCGGGAAATGGGTAGATACGCAGTATTTT
CSVEEFGKWVDTQYF
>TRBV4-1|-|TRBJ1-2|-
TGCGCCAGCAGCCCCTCGAGGGTTCAGAATGGCTACACCTTC
CASSPSRVQNGYTF
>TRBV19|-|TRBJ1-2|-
TGTGCCAGTAGTATTCGGGTTTATGACTATGGCTACACCTTC
CASSIRVYDYGYTF
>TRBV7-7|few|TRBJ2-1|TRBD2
TGTGCTAGCAGCTTAGCCCCTAGCGGGGGTGATGAGCAGTTCTTC
CASSLAPSGGDEQFF
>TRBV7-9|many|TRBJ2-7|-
TGTGCCAGCAGCACGGGACACCAAGGCGAGCAGTACTTC
CASSTGHQGEQYF
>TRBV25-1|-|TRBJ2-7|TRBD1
TGTGCCAGCAGAAGGACAGGGGGCTCCTACGAGCAGTACTTC
CASRRTGGSYEQYF
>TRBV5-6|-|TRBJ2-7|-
TGTGCCAGCAGCTTGGTGAGGACCGAGCAGTACTTC
CASSLVRTEQYF
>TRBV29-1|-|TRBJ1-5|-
TGCAGCGTTGAAGATCTTTATAGGACACTAGATAATCAGCCCCAGCATTTT
CSVEDLYRTLDNQPQHF
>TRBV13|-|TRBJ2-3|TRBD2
TGTGCCAGCAGCTTGAGGCTAGCGGGAGCTAGCACAGATACGCAGTATTTT
CASSLRLAGASTDTQYF
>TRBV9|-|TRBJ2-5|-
TGTGCCAGCAGCGTAGGAGAGTACCAAGAGACCCAGTACTTC
CASSVGEYQETQYF
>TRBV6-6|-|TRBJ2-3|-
TGTGCCAGCAGTCCCCGTTCTTATACGCAGTATTTT
CASSPRSYTQYF
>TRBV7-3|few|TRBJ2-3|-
TGTGCCAGCAGCCCCGTCCGGGGCCTCCGCACAGATACGCAGTATTTT
CASSPVRGLRTDTQYF
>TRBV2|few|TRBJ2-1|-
TGTGCCAGCAGTGCATACCTCCGACGGGAATATCACATCAATGAGCAGTTCTTC
CASSAYLRREYHINEQFF
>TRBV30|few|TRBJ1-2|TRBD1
TGTGCCTGGAGTGTACGACAGGGAGGAGGCTACACCTTC
CAWSVRQGGGYTF
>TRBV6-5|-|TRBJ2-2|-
TGTGCCAGCACCCCGGGCGGGGAGCTGTTTTTT
CASTPGGELFF
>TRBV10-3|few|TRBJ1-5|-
TGTGCCATCAGTGATATCAATCAGCCCCAGCATTTT
CAISDINQPQHF
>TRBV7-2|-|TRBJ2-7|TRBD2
TGTGCCAGCAGCTTAGAACTAGCGGGCAACTACGAGCAGTACTTC
CASSLELAGNYEQYF
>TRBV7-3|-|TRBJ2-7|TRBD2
TGTGCCAGCAGCCCAGGTAGCGGGGGGCTCTACGAGCAGTACTTC
CASSPGSGGLYEQYF
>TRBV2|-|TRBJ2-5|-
TGTGCCAGCAGAGTTCGGACTCACATAGCCCAGTACTTC
CASRVRTHIAQYF
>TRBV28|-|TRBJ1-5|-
TGTGCCAGCAGTCCAGGGTGGGGGAAGAAAAATCAGCCCCAGCATTTT
CASSPGWGKKNQPQHF
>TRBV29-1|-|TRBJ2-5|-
TGCAGCGCTGAGCAAGGGGGGGGAGAGACCCAGTACTTC
CSAEQGGGETQYF
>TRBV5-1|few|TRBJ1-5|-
TGCGCCAGCAGCGGGGACTTCGATCAGCCCCAGCATTTT
CASSGDFDQPQHF
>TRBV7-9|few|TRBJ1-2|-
TGTGCCAGCAGCTTAGGAGGAGGGTTGGAATATGGCTACACCTTC
CASSLGGGLEYGYTF
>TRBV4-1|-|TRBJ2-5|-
TGCGCCAGCAGCCAAGGTCGGCGGGGAGAGGGGACTCTAGAGACCCAGTACTTC
CASSQGRRGEGTLETQYF
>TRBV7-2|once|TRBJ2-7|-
TGTGCCAGCAGCTCCCTCACAGTCATCCCGAACTTC
CASSSLTVIPNF
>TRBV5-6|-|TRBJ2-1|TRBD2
TGTGCCAGCAGCCGGCGGGCTAGCGGGAGGAACTACAATGAGCAGTTCTTC
CASSRRASGRNYNEQFF
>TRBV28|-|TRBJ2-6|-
TGTGCCAGCAGTAACGTTCGCTCTGGGGCCAACGTCCTGACTTTC
CASSNVRSGANVLTF
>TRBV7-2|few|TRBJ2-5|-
TGTGCCAGCAGCCCTCGGGACTACCAAGAGACCCAGTACTTC
CASSPRDYQETQYF
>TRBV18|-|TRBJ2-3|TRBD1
TGTGCCAGCTCACCAAGAGGACAGGGCGGCCACACAGATACGCAGTATTTT
CASSPRGQGGHTDTQYF